The rows below give T cell receptor beta chains drawn from one sample of a study. TCRdb independently ran MiXCR on the RT-PCR reads; one entry per CDR3 protein. The sample has about 700,000 distinct CDR3 sequences, approximately 15% seen once. Sequenced sample: memory CD4+ T cells from blood. The receptors were sampled from a female donor in good health, serving as a healthy control. Both conserved end residues are part of each CDR3. A D gene is named only where the DNA matches it firmly. A clone size is listed for some rows: how often the clone was seen (once, few, many), or a class if it is expanded.

D gene: -
V gene: TRBV12-3/TRBV12-4
J gene: TRBJ1-2
clone size: few
CDR3 DNA: TGTGCCAGCAGTTTCCCGTACGACAATAATGGCTACACCTTC
CDR3 protein: CASSFPYDNNGYTF

D gene: TRBD2
V gene: TRBV5-1
J gene: TRBJ2-1
clone size: -
CDR3 DNA: TGCGCCAGCAGCACGAATCCGGGAGCGGGGGAGCAGTTCTTC
CDR3 protein: CASSTNPGAGEQFF

D gene: TRBD1
V gene: TRBV24-1
J gene: TRBJ2-7
clone size: few
CDR3 DNA: TGTGCCACCAGCCCGAAACCGGGACAGGGCTCCAACGAGCAGTACTTC
CDR3 protein: CATSPKPGQGSNEQYF

D gene: -
V gene: TRBV12-3/TRBV12-4
J gene: TRBJ1-6
clone size: many
CDR3 DNA: TGTGCCAGCAACCCTGGGGGTTCACCCCTCCACTTT
CDR3 protein: CASNPGGSPLHF

D gene: -
V gene: TRBV7-2
J gene: TRBJ2-1
clone size: few
CDR3 DNA: TGTGCCAGCTCCTGGGGGGGGGGCGCTGAGCAGTTCTTC
CDR3 protein: CASSWGGGAEQFF

D gene: TRBD1
V gene: TRBV20-1
J gene: TRBJ1-3
clone size: many
CDR3 DNA: TGCAGTGCCCCCCGGACAGGGCTCTCTGGAAACACCATATATTTT
CDR3 protein: CSAPRTGLSGNTIYF

D gene: -
V gene: TRBV7-3
J gene: TRBJ2-1
clone size: few
CDR3 DNA: TGTGCCAGCAGCATTAGGAGGGACGATGAGCAGTTCTTC
CDR3 protein: CASSIRRDDEQFF

D gene: TRBD2
V gene: TRBV6-5
J gene: TRBJ2-7
clone size: -
CDR3 DNA: TGTGCCAGCAGGCAAACTAGCGGCACGTCCTACGAGCAGTACTTC
CDR3 protein: CASRQTSGTSYEQYF

D gene: -
V gene: TRBV11-2
J gene: TRBJ1-2
clone size: many
CDR3 DNA: TGTGCCAGCAGCTTAGAGCGGGGATCCCATGGCTACACCTTC
CDR3 protein: CASSLERGSHGYTF

D gene: -
V gene: TRBV29-1
J gene: TRBJ2-4
clone size: many
CDR3 DNA: TGCAGCGTCGAGTGGGACGGTCAGAAAAACATTCAGTACTTC
CDR3 protein: CSVEWDGQKNIQYF

D gene: TRBD1
V gene: TRBV5-1
J gene: TRBJ2-5
clone size: -
CDR3 DNA: TGCGCCAGCAGCCCTTACGGACAGGGGAGCCAAGAGACCCAGTACTTC
CDR3 protein: CASSPYGQGSQETQYF

D gene: -
V gene: TRBV7-9
J gene: TRBJ1-1
clone size: -
CDR3 DNA: TGTGCCAGCAGCTTTCAGGTCGCGGTTACCGAGGCTGAAGCTTTCTTT
CDR3 protein: CASSFQVAVTEAEAFF

D gene: TRBD2
V gene: TRBV5-1
J gene: TRBJ2-7
clone size: few
CDR3 DNA: TGCGCCAGCAGCTTGGCAGCTTTTGGGGGGGACGAGCAGTACTTC
CDR3 protein: CASSLAAFGGDEQYF

D gene: TRBD1
V gene: TRBV6-5
J gene: TRBJ1-3
clone size: many
CDR3 DNA: TGTGCCAGCACCGAAGACAGGGACTCTGGAAACACCATATATTTT
CDR3 protein: CASTEDRDSGNTIYF

D gene: -
V gene: TRBV4-1
J gene: TRBJ2-1
clone size: -
CDR3 DNA: TGCGCCAGCAGCCAAGAAATCCTCCGACAGGTGCCTAGCCTCAATGAGCAGTTCTTC
CDR3 protein: CASSQEILRQVPSLNEQFF

D gene: -
V gene: TRBV29-1
J gene: TRBJ1-3
clone size: -
CDR3 DNA: TGCAGCGTGTCTAAGTCTGGAAACACCATATATTTT
CDR3 protein: CSVSKSGNTIYF

D gene: -
V gene: TRBV6-2/TRBV6-3
J gene: TRBJ1-5
clone size: few
CDR3 DNA: TGTGCCAGCACCACGGGAGGGTGGAATCAGCCCCAGCATTTT
CDR3 protein: CASTTGGWNQPQHF

D gene: TRBD2
V gene: TRBV7-2
J gene: TRBJ2-7
clone size: many
CDR3 DNA: TGTGCCAGCAGCTTATGGGCTAGCGGATCCTACGAGCAGTACTTC
CDR3 protein: CASSLWASGSYEQYF

D gene: TRBD2
V gene: TRBV3-1
J gene: TRBJ2-7
clone size: few
CDR3 DNA: TGTGCGTGGACTAGCGGGTTCTACGAGCAGTACTTC
CDR3 protein: CAWTSGFYEQYF

D gene: -
V gene: TRBV12-3/TRBV12-4
J gene: TRBJ2-6
clone size: once
CDR3 DNA: TGTGCCAGCAGGCCGGACAGAGGGGCCAACGTCCTGACTTTC
CDR3 protein: CASRPDRGANVLTF

D gene: TRBD1
V gene: TRBV6-5
J gene: TRBJ1-5
clone size: few
CDR3 DNA: TGTGCCACCCGGACAGGGAGGAATCAGCCCCAGCATTTT
CDR3 protein: CATRTGRNQPQHF

D gene: -
V gene: TRBV5-1
J gene: TRBJ2-1
clone size: few
CDR3 DNA: TGCGCCAGCAGCTTGACAGGGCAAGACTACAATGAGCAGTTCTTC
CDR3 protein: CASSLTGQDYNEQFF

D gene: -
V gene: TRBV19
J gene: TRBJ1-5
clone size: few
CDR3 DNA: TGTGCCAGTACGGGCTCATTAGGTGATAGCAATCAGCCCCAGCATTTT
CDR3 protein: CASTGSLGDSNQPQHF

D gene: -
V gene: TRBV4-2
J gene: TRBJ2-5
clone size: few
CDR3 DNA: TGTGCCAGCAGCCAAGATCAGGGGAGGATACAGACCCAGTACTTC
CDR3 protein: CASSQDQGRIQTQYF

D gene: -
V gene: TRBV6-5
J gene: TRBJ2-7
clone size: -
CDR3 DNA: TGTGCCAGCAGACCTGCTACTAACTACGAGCAGTACTTC
CDR3 protein: CASRPATNYEQYF

D gene: -
V gene: TRBV6-6
J gene: TRBJ2-1
clone size: few
CDR3 DNA: TGTGCCAGCAGTTACTCTTTTGGTCAGTCTTTCGGAGGTGAGCAGTTCTTC
CDR3 protein: CASSYSFGQSFGGEQFF

D gene: TRBD2
V gene: TRBV24-1
J gene: TRBJ2-3
clone size: many
CDR3 DNA: TGTGCCACCAGTGTTCCCGGGAGGGCAGATACGCAGTATTTT
CDR3 protein: CATSVPGRADTQYF

D gene: -
V gene: TRBV29-1
J gene: TRBJ2-1
clone size: many
CDR3 DNA: TGCAGCGTTGGGCGGGGCACCGAGCAGTTCTTC
CDR3 protein: CSVGRGTEQFF

D gene: TRBD1
V gene: TRBV4-2
J gene: TRBJ1-2
clone size: many
CDR3 DNA: TGTGCCAGCAGCCAACCACCCGGGACAGGGGGCGATGGCTACACCTTC
CDR3 protein: CASSQPPGTGGDGYTF

D gene: -
V gene: TRBV28
J gene: TRBJ2-3
clone size: -
CDR3 DNA: TGTGCCAGCAGTTTAGCGGGGCCGTCAGATACGCAGTATTTT
CDR3 protein: CASSLAGPSDTQYF

D gene: -
V gene: TRBV11-3
J gene: TRBJ1-2
clone size: few
CDR3 DNA: TGTGCCAGCAGCCCCCCCTGGCGTGGGGCTGTAACCGGCTACACCTTC
CDR3 protein: CASSPPWRGAVTGYTF